The 3 T cell receptor beta chains below were found in one sample sequenced in a study of breast tumors, draining lymph nodes, adjacent tissues. MiXCR, applied by TCRdb to the multiplex PCR reads, yields one record per CDR3 protein. The sample holds about 150,000 distinct CDR3 sequences; about 31% are singletons and the top ten take approximately 2.3%. Samples came from axillary lymph nodes draining the breast cancer. The material sequenced was axillary lymph node tissue. Source of these receptors: a female donor with breast cancer. Some clones in this sample may be carry-over from other donors' samples.

This clonotype came up many times. The chain joins TRBV18 to TRBJ2-7; TRBD2 is a possible D gene (6 bases). V was pared by 3 bases and J by 4 bases, with 19 bases between. The CDR3 loop spans 16 amino acids. The germline V gene encodes CDR1 KGHSH and CDR2 LQKENI. CDR3 in amino acids: CASSPTSTLTTYEQYV. In DNA, the CDR3 is TGTGCCAGCTCACCTACTAGCACCCTTACTACTTACGAGCAGTACGTC.

This clonotype was counted ten times or more. V and J are TRBV5-1 and TRBJ2-1; the D is unclear. This CDR3 region has 13 residues. CDR1 is SGHRS and CDR2 is YFSETQ in the germline V gene. Deletions cut 2 bases from V and 3 bases from J, with 6 bases between. The CDR3, as DNA: TGCGCCAGCAGCTTAGGCAACTACAATGAGCAGTTCTTC. As protein: CASSLGNYNEQFF.

This clonotype was detected ten times or more. The chain combines TRBV2 with TRBJ1-2; a possible D gene is TRBD1 (6 bases). V gave up 4 bases and J gave up 6 bases, with 18 bases separating them. This CDR3 contains 15 residues. Germline V CDR1 and CDR2: SNHLY, FYNNEI. Here the CDR3 reads CASSAPGALHDGYTF. The CDR3 nucleotides are TGTGCCAGCAGTGCCCCAGGGGCACTACATGATGGCTACACCTTC.